This T cell receptor (beta chain) originates from a study of blood T cell repertoires in COVID-19. Profiling relied on immunoSEQ multiplex PCR, and the TCRdb table lists in-frame clones only, not all of them. Of about 260,000 clones listed, approximately 90% are singletons. This clone has just one count. At one of its ends the junction is not consistent with the germline gene, which may arise from a read error. The origin of this receptor is a man aged 60 to 69 who had recovered from COVID-19. The sequenced sample was peripheral blood.

Written as DNA, the CDR3 is TGTGCTAGCAGCCCCCCAGGACTAGCGGCCTACAATGAGCAGTTCTTC. Amino acid sequence: CASSPPGLAAYNEQFF. The rearrangement uses TRBV7-7 and TRBJ2-1; 10 bases agree with TRBD2. Germline assignment: CDR1 SSHAT and CDR2 FNYEAQ (reference sequence). The CDR3 is 16 residues long.